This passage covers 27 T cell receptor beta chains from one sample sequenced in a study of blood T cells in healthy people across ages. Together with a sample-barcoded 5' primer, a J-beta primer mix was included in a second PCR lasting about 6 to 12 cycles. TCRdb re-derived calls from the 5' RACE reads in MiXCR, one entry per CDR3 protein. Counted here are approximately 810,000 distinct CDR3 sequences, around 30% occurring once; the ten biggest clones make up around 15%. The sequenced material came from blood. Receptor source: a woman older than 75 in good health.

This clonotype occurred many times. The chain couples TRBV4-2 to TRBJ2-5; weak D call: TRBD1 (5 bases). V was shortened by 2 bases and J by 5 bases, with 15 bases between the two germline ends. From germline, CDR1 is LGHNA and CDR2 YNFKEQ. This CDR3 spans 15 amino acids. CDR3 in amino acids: CASSQSQGNGETQYF. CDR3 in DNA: TGTGCCAGCAGCCAATCCCAGGGTAACGGGGAGACCCAGTACTTC.

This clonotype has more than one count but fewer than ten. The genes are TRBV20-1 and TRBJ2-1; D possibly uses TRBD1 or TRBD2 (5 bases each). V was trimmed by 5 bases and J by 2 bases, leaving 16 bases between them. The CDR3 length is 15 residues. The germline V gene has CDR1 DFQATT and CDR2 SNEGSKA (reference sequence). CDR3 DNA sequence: TGCAGTGCTCAACTTACGGGGCGGACCTACAATGAGCAGTTCTTC. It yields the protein CSAQLTGRTYNEQFF.

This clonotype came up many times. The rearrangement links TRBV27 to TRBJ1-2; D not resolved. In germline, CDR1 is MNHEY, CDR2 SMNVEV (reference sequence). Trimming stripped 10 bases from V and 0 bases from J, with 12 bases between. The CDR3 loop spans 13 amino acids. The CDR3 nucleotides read TGTGCCACCAGCCAGGCTGCTAACTATGGCTACACCTTC. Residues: CATSQAANYGYTF.

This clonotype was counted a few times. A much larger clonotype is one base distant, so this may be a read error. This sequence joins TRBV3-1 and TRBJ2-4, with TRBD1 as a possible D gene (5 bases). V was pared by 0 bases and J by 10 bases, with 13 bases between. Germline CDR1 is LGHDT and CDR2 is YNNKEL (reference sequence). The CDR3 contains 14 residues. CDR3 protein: CASSQDKGRTIQYF. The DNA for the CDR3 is TGTGCCAGCAGCCAAGATAAGGGGCGAACGATTCAGTACTTC.

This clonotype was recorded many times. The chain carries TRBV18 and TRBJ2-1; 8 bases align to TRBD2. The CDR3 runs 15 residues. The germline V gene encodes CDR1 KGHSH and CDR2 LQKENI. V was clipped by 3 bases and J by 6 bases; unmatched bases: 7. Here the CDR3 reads CASSPRTSPGNEQFF. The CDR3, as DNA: TGTGCCAGCTCACCCCGGACTAGCCCGGGCAATGAGCAGTTCTTC.

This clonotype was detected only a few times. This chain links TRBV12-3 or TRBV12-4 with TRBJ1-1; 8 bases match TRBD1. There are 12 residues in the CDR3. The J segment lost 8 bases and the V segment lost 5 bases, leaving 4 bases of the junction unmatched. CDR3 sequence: CASSGWTGEAFF. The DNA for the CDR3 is TGTGCCAGCAGTGGATGGACAGGGGAAGCTTTCTTT.

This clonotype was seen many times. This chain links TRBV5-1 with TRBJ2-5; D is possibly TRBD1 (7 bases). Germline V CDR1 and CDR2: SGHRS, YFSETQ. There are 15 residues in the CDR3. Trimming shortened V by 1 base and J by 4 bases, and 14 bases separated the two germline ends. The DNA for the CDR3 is TGCGCCAGCAGCTTGTATGGCAGGGGGGCAGAGACCCAGTACTTC. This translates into CASSLYGRGAETQYF.

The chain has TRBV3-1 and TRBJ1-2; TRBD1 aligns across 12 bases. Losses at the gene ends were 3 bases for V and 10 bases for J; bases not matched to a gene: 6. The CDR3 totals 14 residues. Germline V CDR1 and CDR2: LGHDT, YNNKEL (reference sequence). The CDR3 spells CASSQGDRGQDYTF. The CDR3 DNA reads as TGTGCCAGCAGCCAGGGGGACAGGGGGCAAGACTACACCTTC.

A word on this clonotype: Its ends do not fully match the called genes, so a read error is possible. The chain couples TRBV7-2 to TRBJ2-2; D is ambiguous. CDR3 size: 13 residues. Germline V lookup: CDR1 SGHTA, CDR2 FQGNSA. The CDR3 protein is CVSSASSTGELFF. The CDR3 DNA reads TGTGTCAGCAGCGCATCATCCACCGGGGAGCTGTTTTTT.

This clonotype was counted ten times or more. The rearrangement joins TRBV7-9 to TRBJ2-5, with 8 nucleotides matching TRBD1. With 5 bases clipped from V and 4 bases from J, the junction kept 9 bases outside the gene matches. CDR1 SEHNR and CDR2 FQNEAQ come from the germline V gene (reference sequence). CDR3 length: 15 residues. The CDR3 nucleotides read TGTGCCAGCAGCCCCAGGACAGGGTATAGAGAGACCCAGTACTTC. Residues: CASSPRTGYRETQYF.

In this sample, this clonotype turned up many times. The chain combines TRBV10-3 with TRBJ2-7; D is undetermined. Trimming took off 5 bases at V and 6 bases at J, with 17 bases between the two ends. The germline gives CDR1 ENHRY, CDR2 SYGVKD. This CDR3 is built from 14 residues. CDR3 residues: CAISPSQTSGEQYF. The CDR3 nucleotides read TGTGCCATCAGTCCCTCCCAAACGTCCGGCGAGCAGTACTTC.

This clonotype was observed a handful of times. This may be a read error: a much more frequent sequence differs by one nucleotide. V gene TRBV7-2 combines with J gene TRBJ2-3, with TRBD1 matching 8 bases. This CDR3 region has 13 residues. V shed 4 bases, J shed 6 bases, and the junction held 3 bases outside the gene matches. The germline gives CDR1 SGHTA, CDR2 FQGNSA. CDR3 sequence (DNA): TGTGCCAGCAGCTACGGACAGGGTGATACGCAGTATTTT. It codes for CASSYGQGDTQYF.

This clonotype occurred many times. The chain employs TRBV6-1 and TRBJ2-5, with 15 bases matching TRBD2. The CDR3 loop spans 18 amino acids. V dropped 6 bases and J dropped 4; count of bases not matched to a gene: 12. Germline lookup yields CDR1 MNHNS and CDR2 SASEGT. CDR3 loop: CASRGGSGLAGGRETQYF. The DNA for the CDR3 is TGTGCCAGCAGGGGAGGTTCGGGACTAGCGGGGGGACGAGAGACCCAGTACTTC.

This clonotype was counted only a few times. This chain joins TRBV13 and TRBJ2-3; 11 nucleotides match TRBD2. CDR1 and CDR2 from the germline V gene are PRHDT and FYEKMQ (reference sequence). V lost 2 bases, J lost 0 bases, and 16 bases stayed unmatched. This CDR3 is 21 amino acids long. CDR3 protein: CASSLSLAGGRLPFSTDTQYF. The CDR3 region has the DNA TGTGCCAGCAGCTTAAGCCTAGCGGGGGGCCGCCTCCCCTTTAGCACAGATACGCAGTATTTT. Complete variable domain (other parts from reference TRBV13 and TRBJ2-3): AAGVIQSPRHLIKEKRETATLKCYPIPRHDTVYWYQQGPGQDPQFLISFYEKMQSDKGSIPDRFSAQQFSDYHSELNMSSLELGDSALYFCASSLSLAGGRLPFSTDTQYFGPGTRLTVL.

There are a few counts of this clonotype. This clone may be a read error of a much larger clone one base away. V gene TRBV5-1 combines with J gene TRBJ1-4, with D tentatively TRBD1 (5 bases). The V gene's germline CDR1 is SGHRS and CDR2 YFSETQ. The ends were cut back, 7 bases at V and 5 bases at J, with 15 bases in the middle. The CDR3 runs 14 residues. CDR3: CASSVGRQNEKLFF. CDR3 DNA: TGCGCCAGCTCAGTGGGACGTCAGAATGAAAAACTGTTTTTT. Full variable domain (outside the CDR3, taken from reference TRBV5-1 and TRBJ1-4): KAGVTQTPRYLIKTRGQQVTLSCSPISGHRSVSWYQQTPGQGLQFLFEYFSETQRNKGNFPGRFSGRQFSNSRSEMNVSTLELGDSALYLCASSVGRQNEKLFFGSGTQLSVL.

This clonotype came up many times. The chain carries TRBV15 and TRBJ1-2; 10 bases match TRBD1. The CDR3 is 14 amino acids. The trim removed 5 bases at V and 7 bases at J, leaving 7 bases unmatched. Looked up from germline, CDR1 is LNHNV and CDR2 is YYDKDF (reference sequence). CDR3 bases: TGTGCCACCAGCGGCGGGACAGGGGCCGGTGGCTACACCTTC. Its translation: CATSGGTGAGGYTF.

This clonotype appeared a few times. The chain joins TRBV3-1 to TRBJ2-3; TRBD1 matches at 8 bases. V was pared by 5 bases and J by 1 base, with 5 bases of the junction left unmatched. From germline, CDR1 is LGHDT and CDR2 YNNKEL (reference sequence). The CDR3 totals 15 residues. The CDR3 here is CASSTRGRGTDTQYF. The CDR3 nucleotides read TGTGCCAGCAGCACCAGGGGGCGGGGCACAGATACGCAGTATTTT.

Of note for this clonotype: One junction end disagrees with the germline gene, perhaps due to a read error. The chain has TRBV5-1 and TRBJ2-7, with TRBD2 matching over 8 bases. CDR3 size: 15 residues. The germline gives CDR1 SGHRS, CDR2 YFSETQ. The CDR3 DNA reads TGCGTCAGCAGCTTGAATAGCGGGGCATACTACGAGCAGTACTTC. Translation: CVSSLNSGAYYEQYF.

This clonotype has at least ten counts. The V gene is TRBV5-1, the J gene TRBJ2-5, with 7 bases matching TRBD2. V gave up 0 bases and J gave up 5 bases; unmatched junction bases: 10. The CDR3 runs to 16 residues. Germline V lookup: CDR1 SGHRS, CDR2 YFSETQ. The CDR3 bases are TGCGCCAGCAGCTTGGTCCCTAGCGGCTTACGGGAGACCCAGTACTTC. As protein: CASSLVPSGLRETQYF. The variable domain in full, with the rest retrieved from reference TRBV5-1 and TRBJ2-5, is KAGVTQTPRYLIKTRGQQVTLSCSPISGHRSVSWYQQTPGQGLQFLFEYFSETQRNKGNFPGRFSGRQFSNSRSEMNVSTLELGDSALYLCASSLVPSGLRETQYFGPGTRLLVL.

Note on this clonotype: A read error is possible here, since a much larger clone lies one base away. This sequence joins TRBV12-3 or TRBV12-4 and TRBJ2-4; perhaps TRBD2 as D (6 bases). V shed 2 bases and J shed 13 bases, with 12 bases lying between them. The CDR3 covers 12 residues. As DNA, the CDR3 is TGTGCCAGCAGTTTATCGTGCGGGGAGCAGTACTTC. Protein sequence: CASSLSCGEQYF.

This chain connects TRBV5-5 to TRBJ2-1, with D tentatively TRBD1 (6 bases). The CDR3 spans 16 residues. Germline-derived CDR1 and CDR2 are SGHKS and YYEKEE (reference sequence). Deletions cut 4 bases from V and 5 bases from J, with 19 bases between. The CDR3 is CASSVRRDITNNEQFF. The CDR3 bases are TGTGCCAGCAGCGTACGCCGGGACATAACAAACAATGAGCAGTTCTTC.

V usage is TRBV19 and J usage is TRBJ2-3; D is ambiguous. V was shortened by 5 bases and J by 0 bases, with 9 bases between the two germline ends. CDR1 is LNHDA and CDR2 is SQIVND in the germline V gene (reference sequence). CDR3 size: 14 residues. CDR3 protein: CASSSTWSTDTQYF. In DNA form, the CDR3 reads TGTGCCAGTAGTTCGACTTGGAGCACAGATACGCAGTATTTT.

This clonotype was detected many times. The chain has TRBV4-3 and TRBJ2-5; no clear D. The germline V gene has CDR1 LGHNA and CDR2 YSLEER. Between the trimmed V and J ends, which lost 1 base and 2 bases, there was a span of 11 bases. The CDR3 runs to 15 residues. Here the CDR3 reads CASSQGVGRQETQYF. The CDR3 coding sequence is TGCGCCAGCAGCCAAGGGGTAGGCAGACAAGAGACCCAGTACTTC.

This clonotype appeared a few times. CDR3 loop: CSASGGDNTGELFF. In DNA form, the CDR3 reads TGCAGTGCTAGCGGGGGGGACAACACCGGGGAGCTGTTTTTT. V usage is TRBV20-1 and J usage is TRBJ2-2, with 8 bases that match TRBD2. CDR1 and CDR2 (germline): DFQATT, SNEGSKA (reference sequence). V was pared by 3 bases and J by 2 bases, with 2 bases of the junction left unmatched. This CDR3 contains 14 residues.

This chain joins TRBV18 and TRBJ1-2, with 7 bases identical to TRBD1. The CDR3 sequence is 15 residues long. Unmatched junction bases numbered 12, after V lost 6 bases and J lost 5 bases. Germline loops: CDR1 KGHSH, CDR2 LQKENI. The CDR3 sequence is CASSPTRQGEYGYTF. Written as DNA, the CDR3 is TGTGCCAGCTCCCCCACCCGACAGGGCGAGTATGGCTACACCTTC. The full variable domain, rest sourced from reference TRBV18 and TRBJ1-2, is NAGVMQNPRHLVRRRGQEARLRCSPMKGHSHVYWYRQLPEEGLKFMVYLQKENIIDESGMPKERFSAEFPKEGPSILRIQQVVRGDSAAYFCASSPTRQGEYGYTFGSGTRLTVV.

CDR3 nucleotide sequence: TGCAGTGCTCGCGATGTGAGGACGGGGGAGCACGAGCAGTACTTC. Translation gives CSARDVRTGEHEQYF. The J gene is TRBJ2-5, the V gene TRBV20-1, with D perhaps matching TRBD2 (6 bases). The J call is doubtful: the DNA matches TRBJ2-7 better. The length of the CDR3 is 15 residues. Germline V gene lookup returns CDR1 DFQATT and CDR2 SNEGSKA (reference sequence).

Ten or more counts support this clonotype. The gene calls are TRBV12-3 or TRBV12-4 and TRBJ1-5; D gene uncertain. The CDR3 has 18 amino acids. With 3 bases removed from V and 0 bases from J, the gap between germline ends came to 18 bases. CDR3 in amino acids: CASSFHSVTIDSNQPQHF. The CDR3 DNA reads TGTGCCAGCAGTTTCCATTCCGTTACCATCGATAGCAATCAGCCCCAGCATTTT.